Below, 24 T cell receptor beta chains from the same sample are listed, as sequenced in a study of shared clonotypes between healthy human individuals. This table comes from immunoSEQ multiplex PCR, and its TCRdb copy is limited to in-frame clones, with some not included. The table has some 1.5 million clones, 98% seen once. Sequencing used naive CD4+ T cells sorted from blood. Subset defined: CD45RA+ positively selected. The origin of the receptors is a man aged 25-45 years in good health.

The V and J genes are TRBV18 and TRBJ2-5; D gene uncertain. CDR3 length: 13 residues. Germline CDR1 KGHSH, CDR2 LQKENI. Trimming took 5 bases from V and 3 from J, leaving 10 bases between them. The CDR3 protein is CASSAEIKETQYF. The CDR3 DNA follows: TGTGCCAGCTCAGCAGAAATAAAAGAGACCCAGTACTTC.

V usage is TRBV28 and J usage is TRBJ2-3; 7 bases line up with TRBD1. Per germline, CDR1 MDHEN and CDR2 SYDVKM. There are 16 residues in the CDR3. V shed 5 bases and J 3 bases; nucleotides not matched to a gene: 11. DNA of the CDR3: TGTGCCAGCAGTCCTCCGAGACAGGGCCTAACAGATACGCAGTATTTT. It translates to CASSPPRQGLTDTQYF.

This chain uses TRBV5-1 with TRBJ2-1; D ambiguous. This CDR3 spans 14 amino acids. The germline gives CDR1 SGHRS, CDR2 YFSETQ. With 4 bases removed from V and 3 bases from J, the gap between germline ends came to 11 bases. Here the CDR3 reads CASSPDGNYNEQFF. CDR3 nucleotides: TGCGCCAGCAGCCCGGACGGAAACTACAATGAGCAGTTCTTC.

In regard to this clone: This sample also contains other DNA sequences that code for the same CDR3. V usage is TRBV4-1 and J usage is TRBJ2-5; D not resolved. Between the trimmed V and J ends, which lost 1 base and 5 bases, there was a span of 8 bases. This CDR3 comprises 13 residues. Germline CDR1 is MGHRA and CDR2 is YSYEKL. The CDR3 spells CASSQVLRETQYF. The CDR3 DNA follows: TGCGCCAGCAGCCAAGTGTTGAGGGAGACCCAGTACTTC.

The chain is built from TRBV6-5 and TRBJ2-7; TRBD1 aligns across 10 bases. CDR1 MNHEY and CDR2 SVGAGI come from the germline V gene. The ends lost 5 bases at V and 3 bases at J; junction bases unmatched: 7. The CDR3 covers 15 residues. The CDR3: CASSTGQGGLYEQYF. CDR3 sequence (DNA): TGTGCCAGCAGTACCGGACAGGGGGGACTCTACGAGCAGTACTTC.

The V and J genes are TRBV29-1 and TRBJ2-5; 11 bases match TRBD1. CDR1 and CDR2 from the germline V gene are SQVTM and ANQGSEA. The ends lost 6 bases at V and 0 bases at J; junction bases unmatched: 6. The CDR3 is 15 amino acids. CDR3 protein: CSVPGTGGHQETQYF. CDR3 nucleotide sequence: TGCAGCGTCCCCGGGACAGGGGGTCACCAAGAGACCCAGTACTTC.

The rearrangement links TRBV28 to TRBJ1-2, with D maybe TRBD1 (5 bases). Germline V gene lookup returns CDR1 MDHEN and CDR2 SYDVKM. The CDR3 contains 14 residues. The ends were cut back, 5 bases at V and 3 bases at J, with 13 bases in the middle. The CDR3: CASSRGSRDYGYTF. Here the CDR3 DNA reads TGTGCCAGCAGTAGGGGTAGTAGGGACTATGGCTACACCTTC.

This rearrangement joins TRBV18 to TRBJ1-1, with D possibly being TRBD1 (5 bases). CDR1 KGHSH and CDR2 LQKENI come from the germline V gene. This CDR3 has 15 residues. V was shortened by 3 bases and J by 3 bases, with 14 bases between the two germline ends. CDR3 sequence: CASSPLGGVDTEAFF. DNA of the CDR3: TGTGCCAGCTCACCGCTCGGGGGGGTGGACACTGAAGCTTTCTTT.

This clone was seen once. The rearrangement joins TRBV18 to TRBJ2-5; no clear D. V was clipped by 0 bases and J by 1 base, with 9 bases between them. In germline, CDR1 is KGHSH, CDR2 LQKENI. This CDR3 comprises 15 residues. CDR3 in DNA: TGTGCCAGCTCACCACCGTCTCCCCGCCAAGAGACCCAGTACTTC. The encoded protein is CASSPPSPRQETQYF.

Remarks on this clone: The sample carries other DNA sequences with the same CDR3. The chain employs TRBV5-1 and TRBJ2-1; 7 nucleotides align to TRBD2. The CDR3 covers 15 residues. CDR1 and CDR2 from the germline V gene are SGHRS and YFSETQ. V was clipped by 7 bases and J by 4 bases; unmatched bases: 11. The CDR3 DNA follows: TGCGCCAGCTCCCCCCGGGCTAGCGGTTACAATGAGCAGTTCTTC. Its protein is CASSPRASGYNEQFF.

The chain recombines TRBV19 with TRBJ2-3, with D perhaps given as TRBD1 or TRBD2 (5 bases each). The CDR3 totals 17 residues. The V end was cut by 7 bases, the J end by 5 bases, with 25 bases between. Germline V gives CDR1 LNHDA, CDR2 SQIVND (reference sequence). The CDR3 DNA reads TGTGCCAGTACCCCAAGAGGGGCACTCATACAACGAGATACGCAGTATTTT. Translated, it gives CASTPRGALIQRDTQYF.

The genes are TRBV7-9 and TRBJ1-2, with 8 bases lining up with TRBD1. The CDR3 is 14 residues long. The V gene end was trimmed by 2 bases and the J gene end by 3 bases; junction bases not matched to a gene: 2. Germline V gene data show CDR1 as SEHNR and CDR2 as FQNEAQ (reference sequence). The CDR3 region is CASSLNRGDYGYTF. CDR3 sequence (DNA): TGTGCCAGCAGCTTAAACAGGGGGGACTATGGCTACACCTTC.

The CDR3 bases are TGTGCCAGCAGTCTAAGAGTACAGAGGAACTATGGCTACACCTTC. It codes for CASSLRVQRNYGYTF. J is TRBJ1-2 and V is TRBV28; D uncertain. Between the trimmed V and J ends, which lost 5 bases and 2 bases, there was a span of 15 bases. The CDR3 sequence is 15 residues long. Germline values: CDR1 MDHEN, CDR2 SYDVKM.

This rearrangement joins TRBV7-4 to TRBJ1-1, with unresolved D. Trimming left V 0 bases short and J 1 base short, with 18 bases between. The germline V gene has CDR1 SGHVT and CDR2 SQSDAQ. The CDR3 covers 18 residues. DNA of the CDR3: TGTGCCAGCAGCTTAGCTATATCCCGGGTCCTAACGAACACTGAAGCTTTCTTT. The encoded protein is CASSLAISRVLTNTEAFF.

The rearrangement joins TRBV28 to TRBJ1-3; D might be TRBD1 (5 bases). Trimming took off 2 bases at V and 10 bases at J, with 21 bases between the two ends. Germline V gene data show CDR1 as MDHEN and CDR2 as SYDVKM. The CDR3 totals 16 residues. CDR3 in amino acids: CASSLGGMRLLRTIYF. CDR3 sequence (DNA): TGTGCCAGCAGTTTAGGGGGGATGAGACTGTTAAGGACCATATATTTT.

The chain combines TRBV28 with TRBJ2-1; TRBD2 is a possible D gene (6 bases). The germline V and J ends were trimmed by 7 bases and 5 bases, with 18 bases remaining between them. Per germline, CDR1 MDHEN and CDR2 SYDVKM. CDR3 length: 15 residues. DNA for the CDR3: TGTGCCAGCAAAAATCCGGGACTCTCTAACAATGAGCAGTTCTTC. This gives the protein CASKNPGLSNNEQFF.

The CDR3 sequence is CASSSGQGVVYGYTF. In DNA form, the CDR3 reads TGTGCCAGCAGCTCCGGACAGGGGGTGGTCTATGGCTACACCTTC. The chain has TRBV5-4 and TRBJ1-2; 10 positions agree with TRBD1. Looked up from germline, CDR1 is SGHNT and CDR2 is YYREEE (reference sequence). The V segment lost 3 bases and the J segment 4 bases; nucleotides outside the gene matches: 6. The CDR3 sequence is 15 residues long.

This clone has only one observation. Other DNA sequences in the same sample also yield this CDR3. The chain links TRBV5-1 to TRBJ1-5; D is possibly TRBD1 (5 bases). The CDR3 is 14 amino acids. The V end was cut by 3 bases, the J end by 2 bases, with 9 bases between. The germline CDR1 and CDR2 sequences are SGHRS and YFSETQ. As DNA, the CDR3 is TGCGCCAGCAGCTCCCTGGGGGGCAATCAGCCCCAGCATTTT. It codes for CASSSLGGNQPQHF.

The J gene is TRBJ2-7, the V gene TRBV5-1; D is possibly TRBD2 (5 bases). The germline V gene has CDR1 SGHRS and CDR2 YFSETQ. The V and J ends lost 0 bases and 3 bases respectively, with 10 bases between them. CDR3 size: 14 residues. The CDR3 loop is CASSLAGRGYEQYF. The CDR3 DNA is TGCGCCAGCAGCTTGGCCGGTCGGGGCTACGAGCAGTACTTC.

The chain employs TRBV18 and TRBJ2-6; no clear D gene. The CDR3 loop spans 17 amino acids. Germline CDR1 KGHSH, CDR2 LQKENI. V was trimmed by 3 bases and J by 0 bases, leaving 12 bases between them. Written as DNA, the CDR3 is TGTGCCAGCTCACCTCTGAACGGGTTCTCTGGGGCCAACGTCCTGACTTTC. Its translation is CASSPLNGFSGANVLTF.

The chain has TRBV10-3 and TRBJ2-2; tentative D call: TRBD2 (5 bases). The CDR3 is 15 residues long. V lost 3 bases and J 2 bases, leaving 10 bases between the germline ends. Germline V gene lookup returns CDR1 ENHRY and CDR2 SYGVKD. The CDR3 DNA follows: TGTGCCATCAGTGACGCCGGGATTAACACCGGGGAGCTGTTTTTT. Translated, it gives CAISDAGINTGELFF.

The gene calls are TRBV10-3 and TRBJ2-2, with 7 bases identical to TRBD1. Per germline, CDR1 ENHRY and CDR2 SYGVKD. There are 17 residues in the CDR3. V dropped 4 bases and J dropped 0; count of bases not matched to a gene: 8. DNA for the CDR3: TGTGCCATCAGTGCTGGGACAGTGGCTTCGAACACCGGGGAGCTGTTTTTT. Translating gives CAISAGTVASNTGELFF.

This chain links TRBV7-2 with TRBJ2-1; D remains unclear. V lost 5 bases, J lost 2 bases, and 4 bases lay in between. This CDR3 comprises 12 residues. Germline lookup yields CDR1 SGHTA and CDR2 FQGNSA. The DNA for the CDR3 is TGTGCCAGCAGCAAGACCTACAATGAGCAGTTCTTC. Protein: CASSKTYNEQFF.

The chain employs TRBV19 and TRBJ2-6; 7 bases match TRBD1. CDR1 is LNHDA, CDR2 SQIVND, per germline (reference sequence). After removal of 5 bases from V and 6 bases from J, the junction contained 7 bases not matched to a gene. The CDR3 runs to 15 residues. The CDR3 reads CASSPRQGPANVLTF. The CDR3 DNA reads TGTGCCAGTAGTCCCCGACAGGGCCCGGCCAACGTCCTGACTTTC.